In its sample, the clone carrying this T cell receptor (beta chain) was seen a few times. Its specificity is not known. The PCR made use of 60 Vbeta and 13 Jbeta primers. This table comes from immunoSEQ multiplex PCR, and its TCRdb copy is limited to in-frame clones, with some not included. The sample lists 160,000 or so clones, roughly 80% occurring once. Germline CDR1 is SNHLY and CDR2 is FYNNEI. The V gene lost 7 bases and the J gene lost 5 bases, with 14 bases spanning the gap. The CDR3 extends over 14 amino acids. The source of the sample is a study of cytomegalovirus exposure and HLA in healthy donors. Whole-study findings and limits: TCR beta chain V- and J-gene trimming was linked, in a later analysis, to a missense variant in DCLRE1C. Follow-up analysis seemed to connect common viral pathogens with several of the most significant clusters identified. As immune exposure information, only CMV serostatus was available.

Sequencing was carried out using PBMCs. V usage is TRBV2 and J usage is TRBJ1-4; D perhaps matches TRBD1 (5 bases). The sequence was obtained from a woman between 50 and 59 years old in good health and CMV-seronegative. CDR3 sequence (DNA): TGTGCCAGCAAGGGTTCAGGGAAAAATGAAAAACTGTTTTTT. Encoded protein: CASKGSGKNEKLFF.